The 32 T cell receptor beta chains given below trace back to one sample, sequenced in a study of technical replicates of blood from several donors (dated by TCRdb to 2016 to 2017). Receptor libraries were prepared by the immunoSEQ multiplex PCR assay. TCRdb took this table from immuneACCESS and kept in-frame rearrangements with V and J called. Such tables lack part of the clones; where checked against another copy, unresolved V genes explain under half of the gap, and the rest is unexplained. This sample comprises fewer than 70,000 clones, 70% to 90% of them detected only once. About 5% of the sample lies in the top ten. The sample consisted of PBMCs. The receptors stem from a human donor in good health. Some clones in this sample may be carry-over from other donors' samples.

The chain has TRBV6-5 and TRBJ1-1; tentatively, D is TRBD1 (6 bases). The CDR3 has 13 residues. V was clipped by 9 bases and J by 0 bases, with 11 bases between them. Looked up from germline, CDR1 is MNHEY and CDR2 is SVGAGI. The CDR3 sequence: CASLQGMNTEAFF. CDR3 DNA sequence: TGTGCCAGTTTGCAGGGGATGAACACTGAAGCTTTCTTT.

The CDR3 loop reads CASSLEWERKVYEQYF. In DNA form, the CDR3 reads TGCGCCAGCAGCTTGGAATGGGAGCGGAAGGTCTACGAGCAGTACTTC. The chain employs TRBV5-1 and TRBJ2-7; TRBD2 is a possible D gene (5 bases). V lost 0 bases to trimming and J lost 3 bases, with 16 bases between them. Germline CDR1 and CDR2: SGHRS and YFSETQ. The CDR3 loop spans 16 amino acids.

The chain uses TRBV11-2 and TRBJ1-2; D unclear. Germline V CDR1 and CDR2: SGHAT, FQNNGV. The CDR3 is 12 residues long. V was clipped by 9 bases and J by 6 bases, with 14 bases between them. This CDR3 is CASQGGPDGYTF. CDR3 coding DNA: TGTGCCAGTCAAGGAGGACCCGATGGCTACACCTTC.

The V and J genes are TRBV5-1 and TRBJ2-3; D is unresolved. The length of the CDR3 is 12 residues. V was trimmed by 4 bases and J by 9 bases, leaving 12 bases between them. The germline V gene has CDR1 SGHRS and CDR2 YFSETQ. CDR3 DNA sequence: TGCGCCAGCAGCCCTCCTCCCGGGACGCAGTATTTT. Residues: CASSPPPGTQYF.

The genes are TRBV11-3 and TRBJ2-1, with D perhaps TRBD2 (6 bases). The CDR3 contains 12 residues. V lost 11 bases and J lost 8, with 16 bases in between. CDR1 is SGHNT, CDR2 YENEEA, per germline. The CDR3 DNA sequence: TGTGCCGTCTACGGGAGTGATCATGAGCAGTTCTTC. This gives the protein CAVYGSDHEQFF.

This sequence joins TRBV6-1 and TRBJ2-3; D might be TRBD2 (7 bases). This CDR3 has 16 amino acids. Germline-derived CDR1 and CDR2 are MNHNS and SASEGT. Trimming removed 5 bases at V and 1 base at J, with 16 bases between. The CDR3 nucleotides are TGTGCCAGCAGTAAAGGGGGGGTCTCTGGCACAGATACGCAGTATTTT. It codes for CASSKGGVSGTDTQYF.

This CDR3 is CASSLDAGSPGELFF. For the CDR3, the DNA is TGCGCCAGCAGCTTGGACGCGGGGAGCCCCGGGGAGCTGTTTTTT. This sequence joins TRBV5-1 and TRBJ2-2; D may be TRBD2 (6 bases). The CDR3 runs to 15 residues. Germline CDR1 SGHRS, CDR2 YFSETQ. Between the trimmed V and J ends, which lost 0 bases and 6 bases, there was a span of 12 bases.

The gene calls are TRBV7-6 and TRBJ2-5; 10 positions agree with TRBD1. This CDR3 has 16 amino acids. Germline CDR1 is SGHVS and CDR2 is FNYEAQ. Trimming at V came to 2 bases and at J to 5 bases, leaving 8 bases not matched to a gene. CDR3 nucleotides: TGTGCCAGCAGCTTATCCCGACAGGGGGCGGGGGAGACCCAGTACTTC. Residues: CASSLSRQGAGETQYF.

This chain links TRBV7-2 with TRBJ2-3; 11 bases match TRBD2. The junction had 8 bases not matched to a gene; V was cut back by 5 bases and J by 7 bases. CDR3 length: 15 amino acids. Germline V CDR1 and CDR2: SGHTA, FQGNSA. CDR3 bases: TGTGCCAGCAGCGGGACTAGCGGAGGGTCGTATACGCAGTATTTT. Amino acids: CASSGTSGGSYTQYF.

CDR3 nucleotides: TGTGCCAGCAGCTTAGGTCTTCAGTACTATGGCTACACCTTC. Amino acids: CASSLGLQYYGYTF. The rearrangement joins TRBV7-8 to TRBJ1-2; D not certain. CDR3 size: 14 residues. The V end lost 1 base, the J end lost 3 bases, and 9 bases lay between the germline ends. In germline, CDR1 is SGHVS, CDR2 FQNEAQ.

The chain carries TRBV4-3 and TRBJ1-1, with a possible D match to TRBD1 (5 bases). This CDR3 is built from 13 residues. Germline V gives CDR1 LGHNA, CDR2 YSLEER. Between the trimmed V and J ends, which lost 0 bases and 7 bases, there was a span of 9 bases. This chain's CDR3 is CASSQDGDSEAFF. As DNA, the CDR3 is TGCGCCAGCAGCCAAGATGGAGACAGTGAAGCTTTCTTT.

V and J are TRBV4-3 and TRBJ1-2; 12 nucleotides agree with TRBD1. Unmatched junction bases numbered 16, after V lost 0 bases and J lost 8 bases. Germline CDR1 LGHNA, CDR2 YSLEER. This CDR3 is built from 19 residues. CDR3 amino acids: CASSQDRIGTGGAGFGYTF. The CDR3 DNA reads as TGCGCCAGCAGCCAAGACAGGATCGGGACAGGGGGCGCAGGGTTCGGCTACACCTTC.

This clone has a single count. The CDR3 DNA reads as TGTGCCAGCAGCGTTCTAGTGCTCGAGCAGTACTTC. Its translation is CASSVLVLEQYF. The rearrangement joins TRBV2 to TRBJ2-7; D is uncertain. Germline V lookup: CDR1 SNHLY, CDR2 FYNNEI. The CDR3 has 12 residues. V shed 6 bases and J shed 6 bases, with 12 bases lying between them.

The chain joins TRBV6-4 to TRBJ1-3; D gene ambiguous. V was shortened by 0 bases and J by 0 bases, with 15 bases between the two germline ends. CDR1 MRHNA and CDR2 SNTAGT come from the germline V gene. This CDR3 spans 18 amino acids. CDR3: CASSDSGGRKSSGNTIYF. The CDR3 DNA reads TGTGCCAGCAGTGACTCTGGAGGGAGGAAGTCCTCTGGAAACACCATATATTTT.

The chain links TRBV9 to TRBJ2-3, with TRBD1 as a possible D gene (5 bases). Germline V gives CDR1 SGDLS, CDR2 YYNGEE. V was trimmed by 4 bases and J by 2 bases, leaving 11 bases between them. CDR3 length: 14 residues. The CDR3 spells CASSTGANTDTQYF. CDR3 DNA: TGTGCCAGCAGCACAGGAGCCAACACAGATACGCAGTATTTT.

This clone has a single count. The chain carries TRBV5-5 and TRBJ2-3; TRBD1 matches at 9 bases. Germline V lookup: CDR1 SGHKS, CDR2 YYEKEE (reference sequence). There are 15 residues in the CDR3. After removal of 3 bases from V and 4 bases from J, the junction contained 6 bases not matched to a gene. CDR3 nucleotide sequence: TGTGCCAGCAGCTCGAAACAGGGGGCGGCAGATACGCAGTATTTT. It yields the protein CASSSKQGAADTQYF.

The genes are TRBV2 and TRBJ2-2; no reliable D call. Germline V CDR1 and CDR2: SNHLY, FYNNEI. Deletions cut 5 bases from V and 2 bases from J, with 6 bases between. The CDR3 is made up of 13 amino acids. CDR3 DNA: TGTGCCAGCAGTCCCAGAAACACCGGGGAGCTGTTTTTT. This codes for CASSPRNTGELFF.

This clone turned up a few times. The chain uses TRBV5-6 and TRBJ2-7; maybe TRBD1 (6 bases). This CDR3 is built from 15 residues. Germline V gene sequence: CDR1 SGHDT, CDR2 YYEEEE. V was pared by 2 bases and J by 9 bases, with 21 bases between. The CDR3 DNA follows: TGTGCCAGCAGCTTTCTATGGACAGAAATTTTGCCGCAGTACTTC. Its protein product is CASSFLWTEILPQYF.

The chain combines TRBV7-9 with TRBJ1-6, with TRBD1 as a possible D gene (5 bases). The germline V gene encodes CDR1 SEHNR and CDR2 FQNEAQ (reference sequence). This CDR3 has 11 residues. Trimming pared 5 bases from V and 12 bases from J, leaving 8 bases between. The CDR3 sequence: CASSRQGPLHF. CDR3 nucleotides: TGTGCCAGCAGCCGTCAGGGACCCCTCCACTTT.

The J gene is TRBJ2-5, the V gene TRBV10-3, with 8 bases that match TRBD2. The ends lost 6 bases at V and 4 bases at J; junction bases unmatched: 4. The germline V gene encodes CDR1 ENHRY and CDR2 SYGVKD. CDR3 size: 13 residues. DNA for the CDR3: TGTGCCATCAGACCAGCGGGAGTAGAGACCCAGTACTTC. The encoded protein is CAIRPAGVETQYF.

The rearrangement joins TRBV25-1 to TRBJ1-2; no firm D call. Germline CDR1 reads MGHDK; CDR2 reads SYGVNS. Trimming cost V 3 bases and J 8 bases, with 19 bases left between them. The CDR3 runs to 15 residues. For the CDR3, the DNA is TGTGCCAGCAGTGAGGCCGGGAAGGTGGCTCGGGGCTACACCTTC. Its protein product is CASSEAGKVARGYTF.

The V and J genes are TRBV2 and TRBJ2-2, with 9 bases aligning to TRBD1. This CDR3 has 16 amino acids. Germline V gene data show CDR1 as SNHLY and CDR2 as FYNNEI. With V trimmed by 3 bases and J by 5 bases, 7 bases remained unmatched. Here the CDR3 DNA reads TGTGCCAGCAGTGAGGGACAGGGACGAAGGACCGGGGAGCTGTTTTTT. Amino acids: CASSEGQGRRTGELFF.

The table lists this clone with a few counts. The chain employs TRBV12-5 and TRBJ1-1, with TRBD1 identical over 8 bases. This CDR3 has 15 residues. With V trimmed by 6 bases and J by 3 bases, 9 bases remained unmatched. Germline CDR1 LGHNT, CDR2 FRNRAP. The CDR3 here is CASGSTGEWDTEAFF. As DNA, the CDR3 is TGTGCTAGTGGCTCGACAGGGGAATGGGACACTGAAGCTTTCTTT.

In its sample, this clone was seen once. The gene calls are TRBV13 and TRBJ1-2; 7 positions match TRBD1. Losses at the gene ends were 0 bases for V and 6 bases for J; bases not matched to a gene: 1. This CDR3 is built from 13 residues. Looked up from germline, CDR1 is PRHDT and CDR2 is FYEKMQ (reference sequence). As DNA, the CDR3 is TGTGCCAGCAGCTTAGGACAGGGGAATGGCTACACCTTC. Translation gives CASSLGQGNGYTF. The variable domain in full, with the rest retrieved from reference TRBV13 and TRBJ1-2, is AAGVIQSPRHLIKEKRETATLKCYPIPRHDTVYWYQQGPGQDPQFLISFYEKMQSDKGSIPDRFSAQQFSDYHSELNMSSLELGDSALYFCASSLGQGNGYTFGSGTRLTVV.

This clone was recorded only once. The rearrangement links TRBV29-1 to TRBJ2-3; TRBD1 matches at 8 bases. Germline V gives CDR1 SQVTM, CDR2 ANQGSEA. Losses at the gene ends were 4 bases for V and 8 bases for J; bases not matched to a gene: 8. The CDR3 covers 13 residues. The CDR3 DNA reads as TGCAGCGTTGGACAGGGGCTAGTGGGTACGCAGTATTTT. The encoded protein is CSVGQGLVGTQYF.

The CDR3 region is CAWSPRRIRDSTF. CDR3 sequence (DNA): TGTGCCTGGAGTCCGCGGAGAATCAGGGACAGCACCTTC. The chain recombines TRBV30 with TRBJ1-2; 7 bases line up with TRBD1. The germline gives CDR1 GTSNPN, CDR2 SVGIG (reference sequence). This CDR3 has 13 amino acids. V lost 2 bases to trimming and J lost 13 bases; unmatched junction nucleotides: 13.

The chain combines TRBV9 with TRBJ2-1, with 7 bases lining up with TRBD2. Germline CDR1 reads SGDLS; CDR2 reads YYNGEE. This CDR3 is 15 amino acids long. Trimming removed 0 bases from V and 5 bases from J; junction bases left unmatched: 5. CDR3 amino acids: CASSVGVGGNNEQFF. As DNA, the CDR3 is TGTGCCAGCAGCGTAGGGGTGGGGGGGAACAATGAGCAGTTCTTC. Full variable domain (outside the CDR3, taken from reference TRBV9 and TRBJ2-1): DSGVTQTPKHLITATGQRVTLRCSPRSGDLSVYWYQQSLDQGLQFLIQYYNGEERAKGNILERFSAQQFPDLHSELNLSSLELGDSALYFCASSVGVGGNNEQFFGPGTRLTVL.

In its sample, this clone was seen a few times. The chain joins TRBV10-3 to TRBJ1-2, with D perhaps TRBD1 (5 bases). This CDR3 has 13 amino acids. V lost 10 bases and J lost 5, with 17 bases in between. In germline, CDR1 is ENHRY, CDR2 SYGVKD. CDR3 sequence: CASKGSGPYGYTF. In nucleotides, the CDR3 is TGTGCCAGCAAGGGGTCAGGCCCATATGGCTACACCTTC.

V gene TRBV15 combines with J gene TRBJ2-3, with TRBD1 identical over 9 bases. CDR1 and CDR2 (germline): LNHNV, YYDKDF (reference sequence). Trimming removed 0 bases from V and 6 bases from J; junction bases left unmatched: 7. CDR3 length equals 16 residues. The CDR3 DNA reads as TGTGCCACCAGCAGAGATCGTGGACAGGGGAGGGATACGCAGTATTTT. It translates to CATSRDRGQGRDTQYF.

This chain's CDR3 is CASSSRGNQPQHF. In DNA form, the CDR3 reads TGTGCCAGCAGCTCCAGGGGGAATCAGCCCCAGCATTTT. J is TRBJ1-5 and V is TRBV7-2; 7 nucleotides line up with TRBD1. The length of the CDR3 is 13 residues. Germline values: CDR1 SGHTA, CDR2 FQGNSA. V dropped 4 bases and J dropped 4; count of bases not matched to a gene: 1.

The chain carries TRBV5-4 and TRBJ2-1, with 14 nucleotides matching TRBD2. CDR3 length equals 15 residues. The ends lost 3 bases at V and 5 bases at J; junction bases unmatched: 1. CDR1 is SGHNT and CDR2 is YYREEE in the germline V gene (reference sequence). CDR3 sequence: CASSSTSGGDNEQFF. The CDR3, as DNA: TGTGCCAGCAGCTCGACTAGCGGGGGGGACAATGAGCAGTTCTTC.

This chain uses TRBV9 with TRBJ1-2, with D perhaps TRBD1 (5 bases). Per germline, CDR1 SGDLS and CDR2 YYNGEE. This CDR3 is built from 15 residues. The V end was cut by 3 bases, the J end by 7 bases, with 19 bases between. The CDR3 DNA sequence: TGTGCCAGCAGCGCCAATGGGGGGGAGGGGTCTGGCTACACCTTC. This encodes CASSANGGEGSGYTF.